Presented here are 15 T cell receptor beta chains from one specimen sequenced in a study of PD-1 blockade in classical Hodgkin lymphoma. Time point meaning: newly diagnosed, previously untreated cHL patient sample. Magnetic negative selection was used to purify CD4+ T cells from thawed PBMCs. Using immunoSEQ multiplex PCR, the repertoire was profiled, and TCRdb retains in-frame clones only, with some absent. The table lists about 23,000 clones, roughly 90% of them singletons. Sequencing used CD4+ T cells from blood. All receptors come from a human donor with classical Hodgkin lymphoma.

The chain links TRBV6-6 to TRBJ2-7; either TRBD1 or TRBD2 may supply D (5 bases each). Germline CDR1 reads MNHNY; CDR2 reads SVGAGI (reference sequence). The V gene lost 4 bases and the J gene lost 6 bases, with 16 bases spanning the gap. The CDR3 totals 14 residues. CDR3 residues: CASSSPGTSTEQYF. The CDR3 region has the DNA TGTGCCAGCAGTTCTCCCGGGACCTCCACCGAGCAGTACTTC.

A few counts support this clone. The chain recombines TRBV5-1 with TRBJ1-2; weak D call: TRBD1 (5 bases). V lost 4 bases and J 5 bases, leaving 15 bases between the germline ends. The CDR3 is 14 amino acids. Looked up from germline, CDR1 is SGHRS and CDR2 is YFSETQ. CDR3 region: CASSAGLTPYGYTF. The CDR3 bases are TGCGCCAGCAGCGCGGGACTTACCCCTTATGGCTACACCTTC.

V and J are TRBV18 and TRBJ1-2; no definite D call. There are 13 residues in the CDR3. Germline V gene data show CDR1 as KGHSH and CDR2 as LQKENI. V shed 1 base and J shed 4 bases, with 7 bases lying between them. This CDR3 reads CASSPQGPYGYTF. The CDR3 nucleotides read TGTGCCAGCTCACCACAGGGTCCCTATGGCTACACCTTC.

This rearrangement joins TRBV7-2 to TRBJ1-1; perhaps TRBD1 as D (5 bases). This CDR3 has 15 residues. Germline V CDR1 and CDR2: SGHTA, FQGNSA. V lost 5 bases and J lost 1, with 14 bases in between. CDR3 region: CASSVSGTANTEAFF. CDR3 nucleotide sequence: TGTGCCAGCAGCGTATCCGGGACGGCGAACACTGAAGCTTTCTTT.

V and J are TRBV6-1 and TRBJ1-3; D unresolved. From germline, CDR1 is MNHNS and CDR2 SASEGT. CDR3 length equals 16 residues. The V end was cut by 1 base, the J end by 7 bases, with 17 bases between. CDR3 loop: CASSEVGRPSGNTIYF. In DNA form, the CDR3 reads TGTGCCAGCAGTGAAGTCGGGCGGCCGTCCGGGAACACCATATATTTT.

This clone was seen a single time. Here the CDR3 reads CATSRDGGTGIETQYF. For the CDR3, the DNA is TGTGCCACCAGCAGAGATGGGGGGACTGGGATAGAGACCCAGTACTTC. This rearrangement joins TRBV15 to TRBJ2-5; possibly TRBD2 for D (6 bases). Trimming took 0 bases from V and 4 from J, leaving 15 bases between them. Germline CDR1 LNHNV, CDR2 YYDKDF (reference sequence). The CDR3 is made up of 16 amino acids.

This rearrangement joins TRBV5-1 to TRBJ2-7; 11 positions agree with TRBD1. Germline values: CDR1 SGHRS, CDR2 YFSETQ. CDR3 length: 15 amino acids. Unmatched junction bases numbered 7, after V lost 2 bases and J lost 6 bases. The CDR3 loop reads CASSFGTGGNSEQYF. Written as DNA, the CDR3 is TGCGCCAGCAGCTTCGGGACAGGGGGAAATTCCGAGCAGTACTTC.

The chain combines TRBV5-6 with TRBJ2-3; D not certain. This CDR3 region has 15 residues. Deletions cut 1 base from V and 0 bases from J, with 9 bases between. The germline V gene encodes CDR1 SGHDT and CDR2 YYEEEE. The CDR3 DNA sequence: TGTGCCAGCAGCTTGACACTCCAAAGCACAGATACGCAGTATTTT. It translates to CASSLTLQSTDTQYF.

This rearrangement joins TRBV5-1 to TRBJ2-7; D gene unclear. The V end lost 0 bases, the J end lost 0 bases, and 7 bases lay between the germline ends. This CDR3 contains 14 residues. Germline CDR1 reads SGHRS; CDR2 reads YFSETQ. CDR3 nucleotide sequence: TGCGCCAGCAGCTTGGTTGTTAGCTCCTACGAGCAGTACTTC. As protein: CASSLVVSSYEQYF.

The J gene is TRBJ1-2, the V gene TRBV4-2; TRBD1 is a possible D gene (5 bases). Looked up from germline, CDR1 is LGHNA and CDR2 is YNFKEQ. V lost 0 bases and J 5 bases, leaving 13 bases between the germline ends. CDR3 length: 15 amino acids. CDR3 loop: CASSQDLAGGYGYTF. Written as DNA, the CDR3 is TGTGCCAGCAGCCAAGATTTGGCGGGGGGATATGGCTACACCTTC.

The chain uses TRBV6-1 and TRBJ1-1; no firm D call. The CDR3 sequence is 15 residues long. Germline V gene data show CDR1 as MNHNS and CDR2 as SASEGT. The ends were cut back, 6 bases at V and 3 bases at J, with 17 bases in the middle. The CDR3 DNA sequence: TGTGCCAGCAGCGAGGTTAGGAGGTGGGACACTGAAGCTTTCTTT. Its protein is CASSEVRRWDTEAFF.

The CDR3 nucleotides are TGCGCCAGCAGCCACTGGCTGGGGGGGAGGAGAACCGGGGAGCTGTTTTTT. Translating it yields CASSHWLGGRRTGELFF. This sequence joins TRBV4-1 and TRBJ2-2; 7 bases are shared with TRBD2. The CDR3 consists of 17 residues. CDR1 is MGHRA, CDR2 YSYEKL, per germline. V shed 3 bases and J 5 bases; nucleotides not matched to a gene: 12.

This sequence joins TRBV7-2 and TRBJ1-2; unclear D gene. The V gene's germline CDR1 is SGHTA and CDR2 FQGNSA. This CDR3 has 13 amino acids. Trimming removed 1 base at V and 6 bases at J, with 9 bases between. In DNA, the CDR3 is TGTGCCAGCAGCTTAGACGGGAACCATGGCTACACCTTC. Protein: CASSLDGNHGYTF.

This clone was seen just once. The V gene is TRBV6-1, the J gene TRBJ2-7; possible D gene TRBD2, 6 bases. There are 15 residues in the CDR3. The germline CDR1 and CDR2 sequences are MNHNS and SASEGT. Trimming took 4 bases from V and 3 from J, leaving 16 bases between them. In nucleotides, the CDR3 is TGTGCCAGCAGTGCACTGCGGGACGGTGACTACGAGCAGTACTTC. Residues: CASSALRDGDYEQYF.

The rearrangement uses TRBV6-1 and TRBJ2-7; D unresolved. The V gene lost 6 bases and the J gene lost 0 bases, with 15 bases spanning the gap. The CDR3 is 15 residues long. Looked up from germline, CDR1 is MNHNS and CDR2 is SASEGT. For the CDR3, the DNA is TGTGCCAGCAGGGAACTCCAACTTCCCTCCTACGAGCAGTACTTC. Translation gives CASRELQLPSYEQYF.